This is a list of T cell receptor beta chains from one sample in a study of cytomegalovirus exposure and HLA in healthy donors. Generated by immunoSEQ multiplex PCR, the TCRdb table keeps only in-frame clones and is missing some. The sample records 150,000 to 200,000 clones, 65% to 70% being singletons. The sequenced material came from PBMCs. These receptor sequences come from a man aged 25 to 40 in good health and CMV-seropositive. CDR3s include the opening cysteine and the closing phenylalanine or tryptophan. A D gene is named only where the DNA matches it firmly. For some rows the clone size is stated as once, few or many, or as a class when expanded; others skip it.

>TRBJ1-2|TRBV18|15|TRBD1|-
CASSPGQGASYGYTF
TGTGCCAGCTCACCGGGACAGGGAGCGAGTTATGGCTACACCTTC
>TRBJ1-1|TRBV7-2|14|-|few
CASSYSSGGTEAFF
TGTGCCAGCAGCTACAGCTCGGGGGGCACTGAAGCTTTCTTT
>TRBJ2-7|TRBV14|14|-|once
CASSQVKGPYEQYF
TGTGCCAGCAGCCAAGTTAAGGGGCCCTACGAGCAGTACTTC
>TRBJ1-2|TRBV19|14|TRBD1|few
CASSGQGGTYGYTF
TGTGCCAGTAGTGGGCAGGGGGGCACTTATGGCTACACCTTC
>TRBJ2-1|TRBV12-5|22|TRBD1|-
CASGLVSVAGTGSLSSYNEQFF
TGTGCTAGTGGTTTGGTCTCGGTGGCCGGGACAGGGTCTCTTAGCTCCTACAATGAGCAGTTCTTC
>TRBJ2-1|TRBV28|16|TRBD2|-
CASSTTSGSSYNEQFF
TGTGCCAGCAGTACTACTAGCGGGAGCTCCTACAATGAGCAGTTCTTC
>TRBJ2-2|TRBV19|14|-|-
CASNENRYTGELFF
TGTGCCAGTAACGAAAACAGGTACACCGGGGAGCTGTTTTTT
>TRBJ2-2|TRBV5-4|16|-|few
CASSLRGSALTGELFF
TGTGCCAGCAGCTTGCGGGGTAGCGCTCTAACCGGGGAGCTGTTTTTT
>TRBJ2-3|TRBV28|15|-|-
CASTWESSGIDTQYF
TGTGCCAGCACCTGGGAGTCCTCCGGGATAGATACGCAGTATTTT
>TRBJ1-5|TRBV30|14|-|few
CAWSARTENQPQHF
TGTGCCTGGAGTGCGAGGACAGAGAATCAGCCCCAGCATTTT
>TRBJ2-1|TRBV2|14|TRBD1|once
CASSVSTGGDEQFF
TGTGCCAGCAGTGTTAGTACAGGGGGTGACGAGCAGTTCTTC
>TRBJ2-7|TRBV28|14|TRBD1|-
CASSSGQGFYEQYF
TGTGCCAGCAGTTCGGGACAGGGGTTCTACGAGCAGTACTTC
>TRBJ1-2|TRBV6-5|16|TRBD1|-
CASSYAAGTGVYGYTF
TGTGCCAGCAGTTACGCGGCTGGGACAGGGGTATATGGCTACACCTTC
>TRBJ1-2|TRBV6-5|15|-|once
CASSYGADNNYGYTF
TGTGCCAGCAGTTACGGGGCAGACAACAACTATGGCTACACCTTC
>TRBJ2-7|TRBV25-1|16|-|-
CASSGSGAPSSYEQYF
TGTGCCAGCAGTGGGTCGGGAGCGCCATCCTCCTACGAGCAGTACTTC
>TRBJ2-1|TRBV7-9|15|TRBD1|few
CASSSGQQVYNEQFF
TGTGCCAGCAGCTCGGGACAGCAGGTATACAATGAGCAGTTCTTC
>TRBJ2-1|TRBV7-3|18|TRBD2|-
CASSFLTTSGRDYNEQFF
TGTGCCAGCAGCTTCCTGACGACTAGCGGGAGGGACTACAATGAGCAGTTCTTC
>TRBJ1-3|TRBV18|14|-|once
CASYQQGPGNTIYF
TGTGCCAGCTACCAACAGGGTCCTGGAAACACCATATATTTT
>TRBJ2-3|TRBV5-5|14|-|-
CASSFSGNTDTQYF
TGTGCCAGCAGCTTTTCGGGGAACACAGATACGCAGTATTTT
>TRBJ1-1|TRBV6-6|16|-|-
CASSYGGIGLNTEAFF
TGTGCCAGCAGTTACGGGGGGATCGGCCTGAACACTGAGGCTTTCTTT
>TRBJ2-1|TRBV5-1|14|TRBD2|-
CASSLAGARNEQFF
TGCGCCAGCAGCTTAGCGGGAGCACGGAATGAGCAGTTCTTC
>TRBJ2-1|TRBV5-1|16|-|-
CASSLYPGLTYNEQFF
TGCGCCAGCAGCTTGTATCCGGGGTTGACCTACAATGAGCAGTTCTTC
>TRBJ2-7|TRBV27|16|-|-
CASAKGYAGAQYEQYF
TGTGCCAGCGCCAAGGGGTATGCGGGGGCGCAATACGAGCAGTACTTC
>TRBJ1-4|TRBV15|14|TRBD1|-
CATSREQGLGKLFF
TGTGCCACCAGCAGAGAACAGGGGCTGGGGAAACTGTTTTTT
>TRBJ1-6|TRBV5-1|15|-|-
CASSFWDKAVSPLHF
TGCGCCAGCAGCTTCTGGGACAAGGCTGTTTCACCCCTCCACTTT
>TRBJ1-1|TRBV2|13|TRBD1|few
CASNTQGGTEAFF
TGTGCCAGCAACACACAGGGGGGAACTGAAGCTTTCTTT
>TRBJ1-5|TRBV5-1|13|-|-
CASSLYSGQPQHF
TGCGCCAGCAGCTTGTATTCGGGTCAGCCCCAGCATTTT
>TRBJ2-2|TRBV23-1|15|TRBD1|-
CASSSGQGNTGELFF
TGCGCCTCCTCAAGTGGACAGGGTAACACCGGGGAGCTGTTTTTT
>TRBJ2-3|TRBV11-3|12|TRBD2|-
CASSPREDTQYF
TGTGCCAGCAGCCCGCGGGAGGATACGCAGTATTTT
>TRBJ1-1|TRBV28|12|-|-
CASRSGGTEAFF
TGTGCCAGCAGGTCCGGGGGGACTGAAGCTTTCTTT
>TRBJ2-1|TRBV6-1|17|TRBD2|few
CASSVRLAGGPFIEQFF
TGTGCCAGCAGTGTGAGACTAGCGGGAGGGCCTTTTATTGAGCAGTTCTTC
>TRBJ2-3|TRBV2|18|-|few
CASSEALGGRSGPDTQYF
TGTGCCAGCAGTGAAGCGCTCGGTGGTCGGAGTGGCCCAGATACGCAGTATTTT
>TRBJ1-1|TRBV6-5|15|-|-
CASSARTNPRRMAFF
TGTGCCAGCAGTGCTCGAACTAACCCCCGGAGAATGGCTTTCTTT
>TRBJ1-5|TRBV6-1|13|TRBD1|few
CASSGQGRQPQHF
TGTGCCAGCAGCGGACAGGGTCGTCAGCCCCAGCATTTT
>TRBJ2-5|TRBV30|14|-|-
CAWSWRAIQETQYF
TGTGCCTGGAGTTGGCGGGCCATTCAAGAGACCCAGTACTTC
>TRBJ1-2|TRBV27|16|TRBD1|-
CASSSFIRQGLRGYTF
TGTGCCAGCAGTTCCTTTATAAGACAGGGTCTGCGAGGCTACACCTTC
>TRBJ2-3|TRBV5-1|16|TRBD1|-
CASSLDPGQGSDTQYF
TGCGCCAGCAGCTTGGATCCGGGACAGGGTTCAGATACGCAGTATTTT
>TRBJ1-1|TRBV6-6|13|-|few
CASSYSANTEAFF
TGTGCCAGCAGTTACTCAGCGAACACTGAAGCTTTCTTT
>TRBJ1-2|TRBV28|14|-|-
CASSLYPLNYGYTF
TGTGCCAGCAGTTTATATCCACTTAACTATGGCTACACCTTC
>TRBJ2-5|TRBV2|15|TRBD2|-
CASRVEAGPQETQYF
TGTGCCAGCCGTGTGGAAGCGGGGCCGCAAGAGACCCAGTACTTC
>TRBJ2-1|TRBV19|13|-|-
CASSRVPYNEQFF
TGTGCCAGTAGTCGGGTCCCCTACAATGAGCAGTTCTTC
>TRBJ2-5|TRBV19|14|-|-
CASSIWQNQETQYF
TGTGCCAGTAGTATCTGGCAGAACCAAGAGACCCAGTACTTC
>TRBJ1-5|TRBV6-1|15|-|-
CASSEARGNNQPQHF
TGTGCCAGCAGTGAAGCGCGGGGAAACAATCAGCCCCAGCATTTT